Following are 17 T cell receptor beta chains from one sample sequenced in a study of blood T cell repertoires in COVID-19. The method was immunoSEQ multiplex PCR; TCRdb's version includes in-frame clones alone and lacks a portion of them. The sample lists about 300,000 clones, approximately 84% seen once, with more than 1.1% in the top ten. The sequencing input was peripheral blood. Receptors originate from a human donor with COVID-19, enrolled during active disease. The donor label of this sample is uncertain.

This chain connects TRBV7-3 to TRBJ2-2, with 9 positions matching TRBD2. This CDR3 is built from 15 residues. V lost 5 bases and J lost 6; bases outside the gene matches: 7. CDR1 is SGHTA and CDR2 is FQGTGA in the germline V gene. The CDR3 DNA reads TGTGCCAGCAGCCTAATAGCGGGAGCTGCCGGGGAGCTGTTTTTT. Protein sequence: CASSLIAGAAGELFF.

The chain joins TRBV5-3 to TRBJ2-7, with 8 bases aligning to TRBD1. TRBV5-3 is recorded as an ORF, its role being uncertain. This CDR3 contains 15 residues. V lost 4 bases, J lost 0 bases, and 6 bases stayed unmatched. CDR3 amino acids: CARSRDRCSSYEQYF. The CDR3 DNA is TGTGCCAGAAGCCGGGACAGGTGCTCCTCCTACGAGCAGTACTTC.

J is TRBJ2-1 and V is TRBV29-1; D not certain. The CDR3 contains 10 residues. From germline, CDR1 is SQVTM and CDR2 ANQGSEA. With 4 bases removed from V and 10 bases from J, the gap between germline ends came to 8 bases. DNA of the CDR3: TGCAGCGTTGCCAACGAGGAGCAGTTCTTC. Translation: CSVANEEQFF.

V and J are TRBV27 and TRBJ2-1; D is possibly TRBD1 (6 bases). In germline, CDR1 is MNHEY, CDR2 SMNVEV (reference sequence). The CDR3 contains 14 residues. V lost 3 bases, J lost 8 bases, and 14 bases lay in between. CDR3 DNA sequence: TGTGCCAGCAGTTTTGGGACATTGGGGGATGAGCAGTTCTTC. This encodes CASSFGTLGDEQFF.

This chain links TRBV6-2 or TRBV6-3 with TRBJ2-3; a weak D match, TRBD1 (6 bases). The CDR3 is made up of 11 amino acids. V was clipped by 7 bases and J by 14 bases, with 16 bases between them. Germline V lookup: CDR1 MNHEY, CDR2 SVGEGT. CDR3 nucleotide sequence: TGTGCCAGCACTTCCTCTGGGACAAGGTATTTT. Translating it yields CASTSSGTRYF.

This chain joins TRBV7-3 and TRBJ2-1; 7 bases line up with TRBD2. Looked up from germline, CDR1 is SGHTA and CDR2 is FQGTGA. Germline trimming cut 1 base from V and 4 bases from J; bases unmatched to any gene: 7. The CDR3 loop spans 16 amino acids. The CDR3, as DNA: TGTGCCAGCAGCTTAATGGCTAGCGGAGCGTACAATGAGCAGTTCTTC. Protein: CASSLMASGAYNEQFF.

This clone came up many times. The chain carries TRBV28 and TRBJ1-1; D may be TRBD1 (6 bases). V was trimmed by 8 bases and J by 5 bases, leaving 24 bases between them. The germline CDR1 and CDR2 sequences are MDHEN and SYDVKM. The CDR3 length is 16 residues. The CDR3 sequence is CASDAPEQGGGTEAFF. Written as DNA, the CDR3 is TGTGCCAGCGACGCTCCCGAACAGGGCGGTGGAACTGAAGCTTTCTTT.

The J gene is TRBJ1-2, the V gene TRBV9; 7 nucleotides match TRBD1. V lost 3 bases, J lost 0 bases, and 8 bases stayed unmatched. The CDR3 is 16 residues long. Germline V gene sequence: CDR1 SGDLS, CDR2 YYNGEE. The CDR3 protein is CASSARDRISNYGYTF. The CDR3 nucleotides are TGTGCCAGCAGCGCCCGGGACAGAATCTCTAACTATGGCTACACCTTC. The whole variable domain, filled in from reference TRBV9 and TRBJ1-2, reads DSGVTQTPKHLITATGQRVTLRCSPRSGDLSVYWYQQSLDQGLQFLIQYYNGEERAKGNILERFSAQQFPDLHSELNLSSLELGDSALYFCASSARDRISNYGYTFGSGTRLTVV.

The genes are TRBV12-3 or TRBV12-4 and TRBJ1-2; a weak D match, TRBD1 (5 bases). The V and J ends lost 6 bases and 8 bases respectively, with 13 bases between them. The CDR3 is 12 residues long. CDR3 region: CASSLRDFGYTF. CDR3 nucleotide sequence: TGTGCCAGCAGCCTGCGGGACTTCGGCTACACCTTC.

V gene TRBV2 combines with J gene TRBJ1-1, with D tentatively TRBD1 (5 bases). Germline V gives CDR1 SNHLY, CDR2 FYNNEI. The CDR3 length is 15 residues. The V and J ends lost 8 bases and 3 bases respectively, with 19 bases between them. CDR3 sequence (DNA): TGTGCCAGCCCCTCCCCGTGGGGCGCGGACACTGAAGCTTTCTTT. Encoded protein: CASPSPWGADTEAFF.

This chain uses TRBV5-1 with TRBJ2-1; 14 positions match TRBD2. V was clipped by 7 bases and J by 0 bases; unmatched bases: 15. CDR1 and CDR2 (germline): SGHRS, YFSETQ. This CDR3 is built from 20 residues. The CDR3 DNA is TGCGCCAGCGCCGCCACCGGGCTCGGGACTAGCGGGAGCTCCTACAATGAGCAGTTCTTC. It yields the protein CASAATGLGTSGSSYNEQFF.

Written as DNA, the CDR3 is TGCGCCAGCAGCCGGAGCGGGAGGCCCATTAGGGAGTACAATGAGCAGTTCTTC. Encoded protein: CASSRSGRPIREYNEQFF. The chain combines TRBV5-1 with TRBJ2-1, with 9 bases identical to TRBD2. The CDR3 runs 18 residues. V lost 4 bases, J lost 4 bases, and 15 bases stayed unmatched. Germline values: CDR1 SGHRS, CDR2 YFSETQ.

The rearrangement uses TRBV4-2 and TRBJ2-6; TRBD1 matches at 7 bases. The CDR3 sequence is 19 residues long. The germline gives CDR1 LGHNA, CDR2 YNFKEQ. Trimming removed 1 base from V and 3 bases from J; junction bases left unmatched: 12. The CDR3 bases are TGTGCCAGCAGCCAAGTTAAAGTAGAAAGGGGGCTTGGGGCCAACGTCCTGACTTTC. This sequence encodes CASSQVKVERGLGANVLTF.

The count of this clone is one. The chain carries TRBV13 and TRBJ2-1, with 11 nucleotides matching TRBD2. The germline V gene encodes CDR1 PRHDT and CDR2 FYEKMQ (reference sequence). The CDR3 is made up of 14 amino acids. V shed 4 bases and J 7 bases; nucleotides not matched to a gene: 3. CDR3 loop: CASSSGTSGNEQFF. DNA of the CDR3: TGTGCCAGCAGCTCCGGGACTAGCGGTAATGAGCAGTTCTTC.

The chain links TRBV7-8 to TRBJ2-7, with 9 bases that match TRBD1. This CDR3 contains 15 residues. V lost 0 bases and J lost 4; bases outside the gene matches: 4. The germline V gene has CDR1 SGHVS and CDR2 FQNEAQ. Here the CDR3 reads CASSLAEDRGYEQYF. In nucleotides, the CDR3 is TGTGCCAGCAGCTTAGCGGAGGACAGGGGTTACGAGCAGTACTTC.

This clone was seen only once. The chain links TRBV27 to TRBJ2-5; a weak D match, TRBD1 (6 bases). Germline V lookup: CDR1 MNHEY, CDR2 SMNVEV (reference sequence). The CDR3 length is 15 residues. V lost 2 bases and J 4 bases, leaving 14 bases between the germline ends. CDR3 nucleotides: TGTGCCAGCAGTTTAGACCAGGGGCAAAGAGAGACCCAGTACTTC. Its translation: CASSLDQGQRETQYF.

The V call is TRBV18, the J call TRBJ2-1; 8 bases are shared with TRBD2. Germline V gives CDR1 KGHSH, CDR2 LQKENI. J lost 7 bases, V lost 2 bases, and 7 bases had no gene match. This CDR3 contains 15 residues. This chain's CDR3 is CASSPRDGRGNEQFF. CDR3 nucleotides: TGTGCCAGCTCACCAAGGGACGGGAGGGGAAATGAGCAGTTCTTC.